Presented here are 13 T cell receptor beta chains from one specimen sequenced in a study of T cell responses to AZD1222 COVID-19 vaccine. Assay used: immunoSEQ multiplex PCR; TCRdb lists only in-frame clones, some missing. The profile shows around 110,000 clones, 92% of them singletons. The starting material was peripheral blood, obtained on day 0 of AZD1222 vaccination. The receptors were gathered from an adult in good health.

V and J are TRBV11-2 and TRBJ2-7; D uncertain. CDR1 is SGHAT, CDR2 FQNNGV, per germline. This CDR3 has 12 amino acids. V shed 1 base and J shed 7 bases, with 8 bases lying between them. The CDR3 DNA sequence: TGTGCCAGCAGCTTAGTGGGGTTAGAGCAGTACTTC. Residues: CASSLVGLEQYF. The complete variable domain, with remaining parts taken from reference TRBV11-2 and TRBJ2-7, reads EAGVAQSPRYKIIEKRQSVAFWCNPISGHATLYWYQQILGQGPKLLIQFQNNGVVDDSQLPKDRFSAERLKGVDSTLKIQPAKLEDSAVYLCASSLVGLEQYFGPGTRLTVT.

This chain links TRBV7-3 with TRBJ2-5, with 8 bases lining up with TRBD2. Per the germline V gene, CDR1 is SGHTA and CDR2 is FQGTGA. V lost 5 bases to trimming and J lost 5 bases; unmatched junction nucleotides: 7. The CDR3 length is 14 residues. The CDR3 sequence: CASSPTSGHETQYF. CDR3 DNA sequence: TGTGCCAGCAGCCCAACTAGCGGCCACGAGACCCAGTACTTC.

This rearrangement joins TRBV7-9 to TRBJ2-5, with TRBD2 as a possible D gene (5 bases). The CDR3 is 13 amino acids. Per germline, CDR1 SEHNR and CDR2 FQNEAQ (reference sequence). Trimming removed 4 bases from V and 5 bases from J, with 11 bases in between. The DNA for the CDR3 is TGTGCCAGCAGCTACAGCGGCGTCGAGACCCAGTACTTC. Encoded protein: CASSYSGVETQYF. The full variable domain, completed using reference TRBV7-9 and TRBJ2-5, is DTGVSQNPRHKITKRGQNVTFRCDPISEHNRLYWYRQTLGQGPEFLTYFQNEAQLEKSRLLSDRFSAERPKGSFSTLEIQRTEQGDSAMYLCASSYSGVETQYFGPGTRLLVL.

This clone has a handful of counts. This chain uses TRBV6-5 with TRBJ1-1; D gene ambiguous. The CDR3 totals 13 residues. Per germline, CDR1 MNHEY and CDR2 SVGAGI. V was shortened by 6 bases and J by 0 bases, with 8 bases between the two germline ends. CDR3 nucleotide sequence: TGTGCCAGCAGACCACAGATGAACACTGAAGCTTTCTTT. Translated: CASRPQMNTEAFF.

The CDR3 DNA sequence: TGTGCCAGCAGTTCTGGGACAGTAGTACCCTATGGCTACACCTTC. This translates into CASSSGTVVPYGYTF. This sequence joins TRBV28 and TRBJ1-2, with TRBD1 identical over 7 bases. Germline-derived CDR1 and CDR2 are MDHEN and SYDVKM. The ends lost 4 bases at V and 4 bases at J; junction bases unmatched: 9. The CDR3 has 15 amino acids.

This rearrangement joins TRBV5-1 to TRBJ1-1; D is uncertain. This CDR3 is 14 amino acids long. Germline CDR1 reads SGHRS; CDR2 reads YFSETQ. V was cut by 0 bases and J by 1 base, with 7 bases left in between. The CDR3 here is CASSLGPQNTEAFF. The CDR3 region has the DNA TGCGCCAGCAGCTTGGGTCCTCAGAACACTGAAGCTTTCTTT.

This sequence joins TRBV15 and TRBJ1-2; D is uncertain. CDR1 is LNHNV, CDR2 YYDKDF, per germline (reference sequence). V lost 5 bases to trimming and J lost 1 base, with 14 bases between them. The CDR3 is made up of 15 amino acids. CDR3 residues: CATSPGGSYNYGYTF. CDR3 DNA: TGTGCCACCAGCCCTGGCGGAAGTTATAACTATGGCTACACCTTC.

The J gene is TRBJ2-3, the V gene TRBV5-6, with a tentative D call TRBD2 (6 bases). Deletions cut 1 base from V and 0 bases from J, with 9 bases between. The length of the CDR3 is 15 residues. CDR1 SGHDT and CDR2 YYEEEE come from the germline V gene. DNA of the CDR3: TGTGCCAGCAGCTTGAACGGGAGAAGCACAGATACGCAGTATTTT. It is translated as CASSLNGRSTDTQYF. Full variable domain (outside the CDR3, taken from reference TRBV5-6 and TRBJ2-3): DAGVTQSPTHLIKTRGQQVTLRCSPKSGHDTVSWYQQALGQGPQFIFQYYEEEERQRGNFPDRFSGHQFPNYSSELNVNALLLGDSALYLCASSLNGRSTDTQYFGPGTRLTVL.

The chain joins TRBV6-5 to TRBJ1-6; no clear D. V lost 8 bases, J lost 7 bases, and 12 bases lay in between. CDR1 and CDR2 (germline): MNHEY, SVGAGI. CDR3 length: 13 amino acids. The CDR3, as DNA: TGTGCCAGCGAACGAACAGAGAATTCACCCCTCCACTTT. This codes for CASERTENSPLHF.

The V gene is TRBV6-5, the J gene TRBJ1-2, with D possibly being TRBD1 (6 bases). CDR1 is MNHEY, CDR2 SVGAGI, per germline. Trimming took 6 bases from V and 4 from J, leaving 18 bases between them. There are 15 residues in the CDR3. CDR3 sequence (DNA): TGTGCCAGCAGCGGGAAAACAGGGAGTTCCTATGGCTACACCTTC. Its protein product is CASSGKTGSSYGYTF.

The chain links TRBV19 to TRBJ1-1, with D unclear. The ends were cut back, 4 bases at V and 0 bases at J, with 9 bases in the middle. CDR1 is LNHDA and CDR2 is SQIVND in the germline V gene (reference sequence). This CDR3 region has 14 residues. The CDR3 spells CASSTVPMNTEAFF. The CDR3 DNA reads TGTGCCAGTAGTACAGTCCCCATGAACACTGAAGCTTTCTTT.

The V gene is TRBV18, the J gene TRBJ2-3, with D maybe TRBD2 (6 bases). The CDR3 has 16 residues. Germline CDR1 KGHSH, CDR2 LQKENI. V lost 4 bases and J lost 2, with 16 bases in between. CDR3 coding DNA: TGTGCCAGCTCACATCGGGACTTTCTCCTCACAGATACGCAGTATTTT. Translation gives CASSHRDFLLTDTQYF.

The J gene is TRBJ1-3, the V gene TRBV7-2; 8 nucleotides match TRBD1. The CDR3 is 16 residues long. V was pared by 1 base and J by 10 bases, with 12 bases of the junction left unmatched. CDR1 is SGHTA, CDR2 FQGNSA, per germline. The CDR3 spells CASSLVSDRVSHTIYF. The CDR3 coding sequence is TGTGCCAGCAGCTTAGTATCGGACAGGGTCTCGCATACCATATATTTT.